Shown below are 15 T cell receptor beta chains from a single sample sequenced in a study of siplizumab effects on memory and regulatory T cells. Produced via immunoSEQ multiplex PCR; TCRdb's table is partial and in-frame only. The data hold around 100,000 clones, with 75% to 95% observed a single time. The sample was CD4+ T cells sorted from blood. The receptors come from a human donor in good health. Some clones in this sample may be carry-over from other donors' samples.

This sequence joins TRBV18 and TRBJ2-2; perhaps TRBD2 as D (6 bases). The CDR3 extends over 16 amino acids. The germline CDR1 and CDR2 sequences are KGHSH and LQKENI. Trimming stripped 6 bases from V and 2 bases from J, with 16 bases between. In DNA form, the CDR3 reads TGTGCCAGCTCTCCATCCGGGACTTATAACACCGGGGAGCTGTTTTTT. Its protein product is CASSPSGTYNTGELFF.

This chain links TRBV6-1 with TRBJ1-5; D unclear. The CDR3 is 15 amino acids. Germline V CDR1 and CDR2: MNHNS, SASEGT. V shed 6 bases and J shed 3 bases, with 15 bases lying between them. For the CDR3, the DNA is TGTGCCAGCAGACTGATTCACAGTCTCAATCAGCCCCAGCATTTT. It codes for CASRLIHSLNQPQHF.

The chain combines TRBV2 with TRBJ2-1, with a possible D match to TRBD1 (6 bases). V was cut by 4 bases and J by 12 bases, with 10 bases left in between. The CDR3 is 11 amino acids. CDR1 and CDR2 from the germline V gene are SNHLY and FYNNEI. The CDR3 DNA reads as TGTGCCAGCAGTGCGGACAGATCGCAGTTCTTC. Its protein product is CASSADRSQFF.

This clone was detected only a few times. The chain is built from TRBV9 and TRBJ2-1; 7 bases map to TRBD2. Per the germline V gene, CDR1 is SGDLS and CDR2 is YYNGEE. The CDR3 extends over 19 amino acids. V dropped 2 bases and J dropped 4; count of bases not matched to a gene: 18. The CDR3 loop is CASSVGGGRPPTKYNEQFF. The CDR3, as DNA: TGTGCCAGCAGCGTCGGGGGAGGGCGCCCGCCGACGAAGTACAATGAGCAGTTCTTC.

This chain links TRBV14 with TRBJ1-2; D might be TRBD1 (6 bases). Trimming stripped 5 bases from V and 5 bases from J, with 15 bases between. The CDR3 consists of 14 residues. Germline lookup yields CDR1 SGHDN and CDR2 FVKESK. The chain's CDR3 is CASSTQSRGYGYTF. Written as DNA, the CDR3 is TGTGCCAGCAGCACTCAGTCCAGGGGTTATGGCTACACCTTC.

This chain links TRBV4-2 with TRBJ2-5, with TRBD2 matching 8 bases. Germline lookup yields CDR1 LGHNA and CDR2 YNFKEQ. The CDR3 length is 14 residues. J lost 1 base, V lost 4 bases, and 2 bases had no gene match. This chain's CDR3 is CASSLGTSQETQYF. CDR3 sequence (DNA): TGTGCCAGCAGCCTCGGGACTAGCCAAGAGACCCAGTACTTC.

The J gene is TRBJ1-1, the V gene TRBV11-2; no clear D. V was pared by 3 bases and J by 2 bases, with 1 base between. The CDR3 contains 11 residues. Per the germline V gene, CDR1 is SGHAT and CDR2 is FQNNGV. The CDR3 region has the DNA TGTGCCAGCAGCTTCAACACTGAAGCTTTCTTT. Its protein is CASSFNTEAFF.

This chain joins TRBV7-3 and TRBJ2-3; D tentatively reads TRBD1 or TRBD2 (5 bases each). The CDR3 consists of 19 residues. V was clipped by 0 bases and J by 6 bases, with 25 bases between them. Germline CDR1 SGHTA, CDR2 FQGTGA. The CDR3: CASSLTPGSGFGATDTQYF. For the CDR3, the DNA is TGTGCCAGCAGCTTAACCCCAGGGAGTGGGTTTGGGGCCACCGATACGCAGTATTTT.

The V and J genes are TRBV9 and TRBJ2-7, with TRBD1 identical over 7 bases. Germline V CDR1 and CDR2: SGDLS, YYNGEE. CDR3 length: 14 amino acids. J was trimmed by 4 bases and V by 4 bases; bases with no gene match: 8. CDR3 loop: CASSPGTASYEQYF. The CDR3, as DNA: TGTGCCAGCAGCCCCGGGACAGCGTCGTACGAGCAGTACTTC. Full variable domain (missing parts from reference TRBV9 and TRBJ2-7): DSGVTQTPKHLITATGQRVTLRCSPRSGDLSVYWYQQSLDQGLQFLIQYYNGEERAKGNILERFSAQQFPDLHSELNLSSLELGDSALYFCASSPGTASYEQYFGPGTRLTVT.

A few counts support this clone. The CDR3 reads CASSGSRDLNTEAFF. The CDR3 DNA reads TGTGCCAGCAGCGGAAGCAGGGACTTGAACACTGAAGCTTTCTTT. J is TRBJ1-1 and V is TRBV5-8; tentatively, D is TRBD1 (5 bases). Germline CDR1 and CDR2: SGHTS and YDEGEE. The CDR3 is 15 residues long. V lost 4 bases and J 0 bases, leaving 13 bases between the germline ends.

The chain is built from TRBV10-3 and TRBJ2-5; D not certain. The CDR3 contains 13 residues. Germline V CDR1 and CDR2: ENHRY, SYGVKD. Trimming shortened V by 4 bases and J by 1 base, and 7 bases separated the two germline ends. The CDR3 reads CAISGASQETQYF. The DNA for the CDR3 is TGTGCCATCAGTGGGGCTAGCCAAGAGACCCAGTACTTC.

The chain employs TRBV29-1 and TRBJ2-7; the D gene is possibly TRBD1 (6 bases). This CDR3 is 15 amino acids long. Trimming took 4 bases from V and 3 from J, leaving 19 bases between them. Germline CDR1 and CDR2: SQVTM and ANQGSEA. The CDR3 nucleotides are TGCAGCGTTGTAAGGGGGTTTATCGATAACTACGAGCAGTACTTC. Residues: CSVVRGFIDNYEQYF.

The chain joins TRBV9 to TRBJ2-7; 8 bases map to TRBD1. The germline CDR1 and CDR2 sequences are SGDLS and YYNGEE. The CDR3 sequence is 15 residues long. V lost 4 bases, J lost 0 bases, and 6 bases stayed unmatched. CDR3 sequence: CASSSKQGASYEQYF. The CDR3 bases are TGTGCCAGCAGCTCGAAGCAGGGGGCCTCCTACGAGCAGTACTTC.

This rearrangement joins TRBV13 to TRBJ1-2, with 9 bases identical to TRBD1. This CDR3 spans 14 amino acids. Trimming removed 4 bases from V and 3 bases from J; junction bases left unmatched: 3. CDR1 and CDR2 (germline): PRHDT, FYEKMQ (reference sequence). The CDR3 spells CASSSTGGYYGYTF. For the CDR3, the DNA is TGTGCCAGCAGCTCCACAGGGGGCTACTATGGCTACACCTTC.

V and J are TRBV18 and TRBJ1-1, with TRBD1 matching 9 bases. Germline V gives CDR1 KGHSH, CDR2 LQKENI. V lost 6 bases, J lost 11 bases, and 10 bases stayed unmatched. This CDR3 has 13 amino acids. CDR3: CASSLQDRGNAFF. The CDR3 DNA sequence: TGTGCCAGCTCCCTACAGGACAGGGGTAATGCTTTCTTT.